This T cell receptor beta chain is from a study of CD8+ T cells in alopecia areata. This CDR3 spans 14 amino acids. Germline V CDR1 and CDR2: SEHNR, FQNEAQ (reference sequence). The junction had 7 bases not matched to a gene; V was cut back by 5 bases and J by 5 bases. cDNA reverse transcribed from extracted RNA served as the sequencing template. Measured with immunoSEQ multiplex PCR; TCRdb has only the in-frame clones, and not every one. The repertoire holds some 130,000 clones, more than 40% seen once, with about 19% in the top ten. The receptor was derived from a human donor with alopecia areata. The J gene is TRBJ2-5, the V gene TRBV7-9, with 8 bases fitting TRBD2. The source material was CD8+ T cells sorted from blood, sampled at week 0. CDR3 DNA: TGTGCCAGCAGCCTACGGACTAGCAGGGAGACCCAGTACTTC. This encodes CASSLRTSRETQYF.